The 22 T cell receptor beta chains reported below all come from one sample, sequenced in a study of neurological immune-mediated disorders. From the 5' RACE reads, TCRdb called clonotypes with MiXCR, one entry per CDR3 protein. The repertoire holds approximately 65,000 distinct CDR3 sequences, with 3.5% to 4.5% as singletons. Sample: PBMCs. Receptors originate from a man aged 50-60 years with multiple sclerosis.

Regarding this clonotype: A much larger clone differs from this one at a single base, so this may be a read error. This chain uses TRBV5-1 with TRBJ2-1; 9 positions match TRBD1. The V segment lost 4 bases and the J segment 16 bases; nucleotides outside the gene matches: 6. This CDR3 spans 11 amino acids. Germline CDR1 SGHRS, CDR2 YFSETQ. In DNA, the CDR3 is TGCGCCAGCAGCACGGACAGGGGAATCTTCTTC. Translating it yields CASSTDRGIFF.

In this sample, this clonotype turned up many times. This rearrangement joins TRBV4-1 to TRBJ2-3, with D perhaps matching TRBD1 (5 bases). Germline CDR1 is MGHRA and CDR2 is YSYEKL. Trimming stripped 0 bases from V and 5 bases from J, with 12 bases between. The CDR3 loop spans 15 amino acids. CDR3: CASSQEGAGIDTQYF. In DNA, the CDR3 is TGCGCCAGCAGCCAAGAAGGGGCAGGGATAGATACGCAGTATTTT.

This clonotype has ten or more counts. V usage is TRBV20-1 and J usage is TRBJ2-5, with D unclear. The ends were cut back, 4 bases at V and 4 bases at J, with 10 bases in the middle. The CDR3 consists of 12 residues. Germline CDR1 and CDR2: DFQATT and SNEGSKA (reference sequence). The CDR3: CSATASGETQYF. CDR3 sequence (DNA): TGCAGTGCTACCGCTTCCGGAGAGACCCAGTACTTC.

This clonotype was observed at least ten times. The chain uses TRBV5-1 and TRBJ2-5, with 7 bases that match TRBD1. Germline V gives CDR1 SGHRS, CDR2 YFSETQ. V was pared by 4 bases and J by 5 bases, with 8 bases of the junction left unmatched. The CDR3 consists of 14 residues. The CDR3 loop is CASSPRQGLETQYF. CDR3 coding DNA: TGCGCCAGCAGCCCCCGACAGGGTTTGGAGACCCAGTACTTC. Drawing the rest from reference TRBV5-1 and TRBJ2-5, the complete variable domain is KAGVTQTPRYLIKTRGQQVTLSCSPISGHRSVSWYQQTPGQGLQFLFEYFSETQRNKGNFPGRFSGRQFSNSRSEMNVSTLELGDSALYLCASSPRQGLETQYFGPGTRLLVL.

The rearrangement links TRBV19 to TRBJ1-6, with a possible D match to TRBD1 (5 bases). This CDR3 region has 14 residues. The germline V gene has CDR1 LNHDA and CDR2 SQIVND (reference sequence). V was shortened by 2 bases and J by 8 bases, with 10 bases between the two germline ends. The CDR3 loop reads CASSILGVYSPLHF. The CDR3 DNA sequence: TGTGCCAGTAGTATATTAGGGGTGTATTCACCCCTCCACTTT.

This clonotype appeared a few times. This rearrangement joins TRBV10-3 to TRBJ1-2; TRBD1 aligns across 8 bases. Germline lookup yields CDR1 ENHRY and CDR2 SYGVKD. V shed 7 bases, J shed 1 base, and the junction held 8 bases outside the gene matches. The CDR3 spans 15 residues. DNA of the CDR3: TGTGCCATCAACGGACAGGGTTTCAGTAACTATGGCTACACCTTC. This sequence encodes CAINGQGFSNYGYTF.

This clonotype was picked up a small number of times. This chain uses TRBV18 with TRBJ2-5; D is unresolved. V was pared by 2 bases and J by 0 bases, with 13 bases between. Germline V gene sequence: CDR1 KGHSH, CDR2 LQKENI. The CDR3 is 16 residues long. Written as DNA, the CDR3 is TGTGCCAGCTCACCATCGAGGCAGTCGTACCAAGAGACCCAGTACTTC. Translated: CASSPSRQSYQETQYF.

The sample holds many counts of this clonotype. The chain links TRBV6-5 to TRBJ1-4; D perhaps matches TRBD1 (5 bases). The length of the CDR3 is 15 residues. CDR1 MNHEY and CDR2 SVGAGI come from the germline V gene. V lost 6 bases and J lost 8, with 19 bases in between. CDR3 sequence reads: CASSLNRDAREKLFF. The CDR3 nucleotides read TGTGCCAGCAGCCTAAACCGGGACGCTCGCGAAAAACTGTTTTTT.

This clonotype has at least ten counts. V is TRBV5-1 and J is TRBJ2-1; 8 positions agree with TRBD1. The length of the CDR3 is 15 residues. Germline V gives CDR1 SGHRS, CDR2 YFSETQ. J was trimmed by 4 bases and V by 1 base; bases with no gene match: 4. The CDR3 nucleotides read TGCGCCAGCAGCTTGTTCCAGGGGGCATACAATGAGCAGTTCTTC. Translating it yields CASSLFQGAYNEQFF.

In its sample, this clonotype was seen many times. This sequence joins TRBV6-2 or TRBV6-3 and TRBJ1-4, with D possibly being TRBD1 (6 bases). CDR3 size: 14 residues. The germline V gene encodes CDR1 MNHEY and CDR2 SVGEGT. The V end lost 8 bases, the J end lost 8 bases, and 18 bases lay between the germline ends. In DNA, the CDR3 is TGTGCCAGCGGAACGGACAGACCTTCCGAAAAACTGTTTTTT. It translates to CASGTDRPSEKLFF.

In this sample, this clonotype turned up many times. The chain combines TRBV7-2 with TRBJ2-6; D is tentatively TRBD1 or TRBD2 (6 bases each). Deletions cut 3 bases from V and 2 bases from J, with 8 bases between. Germline V CDR1 and CDR2: SGHTA, FQGNSA. The CDR3 is 15 amino acids. CDR3: CASSFGGAGANVLTF. The CDR3 bases are TGTGCCAGCAGCTTCGGGGGCGCTGGGGCCAACGTCCTGACTTTC.

DNA of the CDR3: TGCGCCAGCAGCTCAGGACACGCGAAATCTCGGGTCGGCTACACCTTC. Translating it yields CASSSGHAKSRVGYTF. J is TRBJ1-2 and V is TRBV5-1, with D possibly TRBD1 on 5 matching bases. V dropped 3 bases and J dropped 8 bases, with 23 bases sitting between them. There are 16 residues in the CDR3. Per the germline V gene, CDR1 is SGHRS and CDR2 is YFSETQ.

This clonotype was seen many times. The V and J genes are TRBV12-3 or TRBV12-4 and TRBJ1-3; D is ambiguous. This CDR3 has 13 residues. Trimming took off 2 bases at V and 3 bases at J, with 5 bases between the two ends. The CDR3 sequence: CASSLSVGNTIYF. CDR3 DNA sequence: TGTGCCAGCAGTTTATCGGTTGGAAACACCATATATTTT.

This clonotype was counted at least ten times. This chain links TRBV5-1 with TRBJ2-3, with 9 bases lining up with TRBD1. This CDR3 region has 21 residues. V was clipped by 3 bases and J by 2 bases; unmatched bases: 22. Germline loops: CDR1 SGHRS, CDR2 YFSETQ. The CDR3 coding sequence is TGCGCCAGCAGCTCATGGGGTGGGACAGGGATTGTTGGAGAGAACACAGATACGCAGTATTTT. Translating gives CASSSWGGTGIVGENTDTQYF.

This clonotype was picked up many times. The V gene is TRBV6-5, the J gene TRBJ1-1; possible D gene TRBD1, 5 bases. The germline V gene has CDR1 MNHEY and CDR2 SVGAGI. V dropped 6 bases and J dropped 11 bases, with 13 bases sitting between them. This CDR3 spans 11 amino acids. The CDR3 sequence: CASSSGVLAFF. The CDR3 DNA reads TGTGCCAGCAGCTCGGGGGTTCTCGCTTTCTTT.

This clonotype was counted ten times or more. This chain links TRBV29-1 with TRBJ1-1; D is perhaps TRBD1 (6 bases). Germline CDR1 SQVTM, CDR2 ANQGSEA. The CDR3 spans 13 residues. Trimming took off 4 bases at V and 5 bases at J, with 14 bases between the two ends. The CDR3 DNA follows: TGCAGCGTTGGGGGCAGGGGAGGGACTGAAGCTTTCTTT. It specifies CSVGGRGGTEAFF.

Many counts were recorded for this clonotype. J is TRBJ1-1 and V is TRBV20-1; 7 bases are a match to TRBD1. V trimming: 3 bases; J trimming: 2 bases; junction bases outside the gene matches: 9. Per the germline V gene, CDR1 is DFQATT and CDR2 is SNEGSKA (reference sequence). CDR3 length: 15 residues. CDR3: CSARGARQGNTEAFF. DNA for the CDR3: TGCAGTGCTAGGGGAGCTCGACAGGGAAACACTGAAGCTTTCTTT.

Ten or more counts support this clonotype. This chain connects TRBV4-1 to TRBJ1-2, with unresolved D. Trimming left V 0 bases short and J 1 base short, with 6 bases between. Looked up from germline, CDR1 is MGHRA and CDR2 is YSYEKL. The CDR3 has 14 residues. The CDR3 sequence: CASSQEPINYGYTF. The CDR3 DNA reads as TGCGCCAGCAGCCAAGAGCCCATTAACTATGGCTACACCTTC.

V usage is TRBV7-9 and J usage is TRBJ2-1; 9 positions match TRBD2. The CDR3 sequence is 16 residues long. V gave up 2 bases and J gave up 2 bases; unmatched junction bases: 4. The germline V gene has CDR1 SEHNR and CDR2 FQNEAQ (reference sequence). CDR3 residues: CASSLLPSGAYNEQFF. The CDR3 DNA follows: TGTGCCAGCAGCTTACTTCCTAGCGGGGCCTACAATGAGCAGTTCTTC. The variable domain in full, completed from reference TRBV7-9 and TRBJ2-1, reads DTGVSQNPRHKITKRGQNVTFRCDPISEHNRLYWYRQTLGQGPEFLTYFQNEAQLEKSRLLSDRFSAERPKGSFSTLEIQRTEQGDSAMYLCASSLLPSGAYNEQFFGPGTRLTVL.

V usage is TRBV5-1 and J usage is TRBJ1-2, with 7 bases identical to TRBD1. With V trimmed by 5 bases and J by 0 bases, 10 bases remained unmatched. Germline-derived CDR1 and CDR2 are SGHRS and YFSETQ. The CDR3 sequence is 16 residues long. The chain's CDR3 is CASSWDSVTANYGYTF. The CDR3 nucleotides read TGCGCCAGCAGTTGGGACAGCGTGACAGCTAACTATGGCTACACCTTC.

This clonotype has only a few counts. The chain couples TRBV19 to TRBJ2-1; no firm D call. Trimming removed 5 bases from V and 8 bases from J, with 7 bases in between. Germline V gives CDR1 LNHDA, CDR2 SQIVND (reference sequence). The CDR3 contains 11 residues. This CDR3 is CASSVEHEQFF. The CDR3 DNA reads as TGTGCCAGTAGTGTGGAGCATGAGCAGTTCTTC.

In this sample, this clonotype turned up a few times. The gene calls are TRBV10-3 and TRBJ2-7, with 7 nucleotides matching TRBD1. CDR1 is ENHRY, CDR2 SYGVKD, per germline. J was trimmed by 7 bases and V by 10 bases; bases with no gene match: 7. The CDR3 covers 11 residues. CDR3 DNA: TGTGCCACGAAGGGGGCTCAAGAGCAGTACTTC. Translating it yields CATKGAQEQYF.